A selection of T cell receptor beta chains follows, all from one sample in a study of blood T cell repertoires in COVID-19. TCRdb's copy holds only in-frame clones and misses some; the assay was immunoSEQ multiplex PCR. The data show 230,000 or so clones, 84% seen once. Sequencing was done on a sample of peripheral blood. These receptors all stem from a woman aged 35 to 49 who had recovered from COVID-19. Both conserved end residues are part of each CDR3. D genes are given only for firm matches. The listing skips clone size in some rows; elsewhere it reads once, few, many or a size class.

j_call | d_call | v_call | clone_size | cdr3_nt | cdr3_aa
TRBJ2-5 | - | TRBV11-2 | - | TGTGCCAGCAGCTTAGCGCAGGGTTATTATGAGACCCAGTACTTC | CASSLAQGYYETQYF
TRBJ2-7 | TRBD2 | TRBV5-1 | - | TGCGCCAGCAGCGGCCGGACTAGCGGGGGTAGCGAGCAGTACTTC | CASSGRTSGGSEQYF
TRBJ2-1 | TRBD1 | TRBV7-2 | - | TGTGCCAGCAGCTTAGGGGGACAGGGTAGCAATGAGCAGTTCTTC | CASSLGGQGSNEQFF
TRBJ2-5 | TRBD1 | TRBV14 | - | TGTGCCAGCAGCCCAACACTAATCCAGGACAGGGCTGAAGAGACCCAGTACTTC | CASSPTLIQDRAEETQYF
TRBJ2-2 | - | TRBV2 | - | TGTGCCAGCAGTGCTGTCAGATACACCGGGGAGCTGTTTTTT | CASSAVRYTGELFF
TRBJ2-7 | TRBD1 | TRBV20-1 | many | TGCAGTGCTAGTTCTTACAGGGGGGAAGAGCAGTACTTC | CSASSYRGEEQYF
TRBJ2-7 | - | TRBV9 | - | TGTGCCAGCAGCGTAGGAGTGGACTCACAACTTGGGGAGCAGTACTTC | CASSVGVDSQLGEQYF
TRBJ2-3 | TRBD1 | TRBV27 | - | TGTGCCAGCAGGGGGACAGGGAGGTTGGCAGATACGCAGTATTTT | CASRGTGRLADTQYF
TRBJ2-1 | TRBD2 | TRBV19 | - | TGTGCCAGTAGTATACCTAGCGGGGGACGGAATGAGCAGTTCTTC | CASSIPSGGRNEQFF
TRBJ2-7 | - | TRBV6-1 | - | TGTGCCAGCAGTGAAGAGGAGGGGTCACCCTACGAGCAGTACTTC | CASSEEEGSPYEQYF
TRBJ2-5 | TRBD1 | TRBV29-1 | once | TGCAGCGCGGACAGGGGAAGGGAGACCCAGTACTTC | CSADRGRETQYF
TRBJ2-5 | TRBD2 | TRBV24-1 | - | TGTGCCACCAGTGATCGGACTAGCGGGGGAGAGACCCAGTACTTC | CATSDRTSGGETQYF
TRBJ1-3 | TRBD1 | TRBV9 | few | TGTGCCAGCAGCTTTGGACAGGGCGGCAACACCATATATTTT | CASSFGQGGNTIYF
TRBJ1-2 | TRBD1 | TRBV19 | once | TGTGCCAGTAGTGCCGGACAGGGGTTGGTAGGATATGGCTACACCTTC | CASSAGQGLVGYGYTF
TRBJ1-6 | TRBD1 | TRBV25-1 | - | TGTGCCAGCAGTGGTACAGGGGGCCCTAGATCACCCCTCCACTTT | CASSGTGGPRSPLHF
TRBJ2-7 | TRBD1 | TRBV27 | - | TGTGCCAGCAGTTTATACCCGGACAGGGACTACGAGCAGTACTTC | CASSLYPDRDYEQYF